The entry below gives a single TCR beta chain sequence along with its context. The target antigen is unknown. Genomic DNA of every subset was divided equally among multiple immunoSEQ plates. Sequencing used immunoSEQ multiplex PCR; TCRdb keeps in-frame clones, though not all of them. The table includes about 1.1 million clones, 70% to 80% detected once. This entry belongs to a study of shared clonotypes between healthy human individuals. Overall study: Researchers assigned three CD4 naive, three CD4 memory, two CD8 naive and one CD8 memory plate to each donor. Overall study results and limits: The low donor count limited represented genetic and exposure-history diversity.

Source material: memory CD4+ T cells from PBMCs. Subset in this sample: CD45RA-negative fraction. The sequence was obtained from a man between 18 and 35 years old in good health. Some clones in this sample may be carry-over from other donors' samples.

The CDR3, as DNA: TGTGCCAGCAGCTTAGTGGGACCACTCTATGGCTACACCTTC. Translated, it gives CASSLVGPLYGYTF. The rearrangement uses TRBV13 and TRBJ1-2, with D perhaps TRBD1 (5 bases). CDR3 length: 14 amino acids. Germline V gene lookup returns CDR1 PRHDT and CDR2 FYEKMQ (reference sequence). V lost 1 base, J lost 4 bases, and 10 bases lay in between.